This T cell receptor beta chain was captured in a study of blood T cell repertoires in COVID-19. Study-wide context: Acute and convalescent COVID-19 samples came from the United States, Italy and Spain.

Clones were read by immunoSEQ multiplex PCR, and TCRdb kept only the in-frame ones, dropping some. The sample has approximately 54,000 clones; 70% to 90% are singletons. CDR3 size: 14 residues. Germline V CDR1 and CDR2: SGHAT, FQNNGV. Trimming at V came to 7 bases and at J to 0 bases, leaving 4 bases not matched to a gene. The source of this sequence is a man of 80 years or more with active COVID-19. This sequence joins TRBV11-2 and TRBJ2-7; TRBD1 matches at 9 bases. The specimen sequenced was peripheral blood. The CDR3 nucleotides are TGTGCCAGCACCCCGACAGGGGGCTCCTACGAGCAGTACTTC. It translates to CASTPTGGSYEQYF.